The 21 T cell receptor beta chains in this list originate from one sample, sequenced in a study of cytomegalovirus exposure and HLA in healthy donors. Use of 60 Vbeta and 13 Jbeta primers characterized the PCR. The assay was immunoSEQ multiplex PCR, and TCRdb's table has in-frame clones only and misses some. The sample records approximately 150,000 clones, roughly 80% being singletons. The source material was PBMCs. Receptor source: a woman in her forties in good health and CMV-seropositive.

The rearrangement uses TRBV5-6 and TRBJ1-5; D remains ambiguous. V was cut by 2 bases and J by 7 bases, with 7 bases left in between. The V gene's germline CDR1 is SGHDT and CDR2 YYEEEE. The CDR3 runs to 12 residues. The DNA for the CDR3 is TGTGCCAGCAGCTTACAGCAACAGCCCCAGCATTTT. Its translation is CASSLQQQPQHF.

CDR3 sequence reads: CASSRLQGQPQETQYF. Here the CDR3 DNA reads TGCGCCAGCAGCCGGCTTCAGGGGCAGCCCCAAGAGACCCAGTACTTC. This sequence joins TRBV4-1 and TRBJ2-5, with a weak D call TRBD1 (6 bases). The length of the CDR3 is 16 residues. CDR1 MGHRA and CDR2 YSYEKL come from the germline V gene. V was trimmed by 4 bases and J by 1 base, leaving 16 bases between them.

This chain uses TRBV4-1 with TRBJ2-3; a weak D match, TRBD2 (5 bases). Per germline, CDR1 MGHRA and CDR2 YSYEKL. The CDR3 contains 12 residues. Trimming stripped 4 bases from V and 8 bases from J, with 10 bases between. This chain's CDR3 is CASSLFSATQYF. The CDR3 nucleotides are TGCGCCAGCAGCCTGTTTAGCGCTACGCAGTATTTT.

CDR3 protein: CASSLGQALYQETQYF. CDR3 in DNA: TGTGCCAGCAGCTTGGGTCAGGCCCTGTACCAAGAGACCCAGTACTTC. The J gene is TRBJ2-5, the V gene TRBV7-8, with D uncertain. CDR3 length: 16 amino acids. The germline V and J ends were trimmed by 3 bases and 0 bases, with 14 bases remaining between them. Germline assignment: CDR1 SGHVS and CDR2 FQNEAQ.

The V gene is TRBV7-9, the J gene TRBJ2-1; 13 bases match TRBD2. Per germline, CDR1 SEHNR and CDR2 FQNEAQ (reference sequence). The CDR3 runs to 15 residues. The V and J ends lost 5 bases and 4 bases, in that order; junction bases with no gene match: 2. The CDR3 protein is CASSRGLAGYNEQFF. CDR3 bases: TGTGCCAGCAGCCGGGGACTAGCGGGGTACAATGAGCAGTTCTTC. The whole variable domain, filled in from reference TRBV7-9 and TRBJ2-1, reads DTGVSQNPRHKITKRGQNVTFRCDPISEHNRLYWYRQTLGQGPEFLTYFQNEAQLEKSRLLSDRFSAERPKGSFSTLEIQRTEQGDSAMYLCASSRGLAGYNEQFFGPGTRLTVL.

The chain combines TRBV6-1 with TRBJ2-4; 10 positions match TRBD1. Germline trimming cut 5 bases from V and 8 bases from J; bases unmatched to any gene: 3. Germline lookup yields CDR1 MNHNS and CDR2 SASEGT. CDR3 length: 13 amino acids. The CDR3 DNA reads TGTGCCAGCAGTTTGGACAGGGGGGACATTCAGTACTTC. It yields the protein CASSLDRGDIQYF.

J is TRBJ1-1 and V is TRBV9; D is unresolved. This CDR3 comprises 12 residues. V lost 7 bases and J 0 bases, leaving 7 bases between the germline ends. The V gene's germline CDR1 is SGDLS and CDR2 YYNGEE. CDR3 sequence: CASGQVNTEAFF. The CDR3 region has the DNA TGTGCCAGCGGTCAGGTGAACACTGAAGCTTTCTTT.

The genes are TRBV19 and TRBJ1-2, with TRBD1 matching 8 bases. With V trimmed by 9 bases and J by 5 bases, 5 bases remained unmatched. Germline V gene lookup returns CDR1 LNHDA and CDR2 SQIVND (reference sequence). The CDR3 has 12 amino acids. The CDR3 loop reads CASRTGLYGYTF. The CDR3 DNA is TGTGCCAGCCGGACAGGGTTGTATGGCTACACCTTC.

This clone has more than one count but fewer than ten. The V gene is TRBV7-6, the J gene TRBJ2-2, with TRBD1 identical over 7 bases. The CDR3 totals 14 residues. Germline trimming cut 5 bases from V and 0 bases from J; bases unmatched to any gene: 0. The germline CDR1 and CDR2 sequences are SGHVS and FNYEAQ. DNA for the CDR3: TGTGCCAGCAGCGGGACAGCGAACACCGGGGAGCTGTTTTTT. Its translation is CASSGTANTGELFF.

The chain recombines TRBV7-9 with TRBJ2-7, with D maybe TRBD2 (6 bases). The germline V and J ends were trimmed by 5 bases and 0 bases, with 8 bases remaining between them. CDR1 and CDR2 (germline): SEHNR, FQNEAQ (reference sequence). The CDR3 runs 13 residues. The CDR3 here is CASSGTHSYEQYF. CDR3 DNA: TGTGCCAGCAGCGGGACTCACTCCTACGAGCAGTACTTC.

CDR3 DNA sequence: TGTGCCAGCAGCACCCTGGGTGGGACAGGGGGTTCCTACGAGCAGTACTTC. As protein: CASSTLGGTGGSYEQYF. This chain links TRBV7-9 with TRBJ2-5, with TRBD1 matching 11 bases. Judging by the DNA end, TRBJ2-7 fits better; the J call may be wrong. The CDR3 covers 17 residues. Germline V lookup: CDR1 SEHNR, CDR2 FQNEAQ (reference sequence).

The chain employs TRBV27 and TRBJ2-7, with 8 nucleotides matching TRBD2. V lost 3 bases to trimming and J lost 2 bases; unmatched junction nucleotides: 6. CDR1 is MNHEY, CDR2 SMNVEV, per germline (reference sequence). The CDR3 extends over 15 amino acids. CDR3: CASSLGGGRTYEQYF. Written as DNA, the CDR3 is TGTGCCAGCAGTTTGGGCGGGGGGCGCACCTACGAGCAGTACTTC.

The V call is TRBV6-5, the J call TRBJ1-2, with D hard to call. CDR1 is MNHEY, CDR2 SVGAGI, per germline. V lost 6 bases to trimming and J lost 0 bases, with 8 bases between them. This CDR3 spans 13 amino acids. CDR3 protein: CASSPGANYGYTF. The DNA for the CDR3 is TGTGCCAGCAGCCCGGGAGCTAACTATGGCTACACCTTC.

In this sample, this clone turned up once. One end of the junction fails to match germline, which may point to a read error. This chain connects TRBV7-9 to TRBJ2-5; 8 bases fit TRBD2. The CDR3 is made up of 15 amino acids. Germline V gene sequence: CDR1 SEHNR, CDR2 FQNEAQ (reference sequence). The CDR3 nucleotides are TGTTCCAGCACCCCGACTAGCGTCAGCAAAGAGACCCAGTACTTC. Translating gives CSSTPTSVSKETQYF.

Concerning this clone: The sample contains more than one DNA sequence encoding this CDR3. This chain joins TRBV9 and TRBJ2-3; D is perhaps TRBD2 (6 bases). This CDR3 region has 16 residues. Germline V gene lookup returns CDR1 SGDLS and CDR2 YYNGEE. With 0 bases removed from V and 2 bases from J, the gap between germline ends came to 13 bases. The CDR3 DNA follows: TGTGCCAGCAGCGTAGAGGGCGGGGCCTCCACAGATACGCAGTATTTT. As protein: CASSVEGGASTDTQYF.

This chain links TRBV7-8 with TRBJ1-3; 9 nucleotides align to TRBD1. The germline CDR1 and CDR2 sequences are SGHVS and FQNEAQ. V lost 1 base and J lost 0; bases outside the gene matches: 13. The CDR3 length is 20 residues. CDR3 DNA: TGTGCCAGCAGCTTAGTTTCCGGACAGGGGATTTCCCGCTCTGGAAACACCATATATTTT. Translation gives CASSLVSGQGISRSGNTIYF.

V usage is TRBV27 and J usage is TRBJ2-4; tentative D call: TRBD2 (6 bases). V was trimmed by 10 bases and J by 3 bases, leaving 13 bases between them. The germline V gene has CDR1 MNHEY and CDR2 SMNVEV (reference sequence). The CDR3 covers 13 residues. In DNA form, the CDR3 reads TGTGCCACCCGGTCCGGGGGCAAAAACATTCAGTACTTC. Residues: CATRSGGKNIQYF.

V gene TRBV7-5 combines with J gene TRBJ1-5. TRBV7-5 constitutes a pseudogene. The CDR3 consists of 12 residues. CDR3 amino acids: CARSIKRWLQHF. The CDR3 nucleotides are TGTGCCAGAAGCATCAAGCGGTGGCTCCAGCATTTT.

The rearrangement joins TRBV10-3 to TRBJ2-5; a possible D gene is TRBD2 (8 bases). The CDR3 loop spans 16 amino acids. The V end was cut by 6 bases, the J end by 2 bases, with 19 bases between. Per the germline V gene, CDR1 is ENHRY and CDR2 is SYGVKD. CDR3 protein: CAIRRGDSLGQETQYF. The CDR3 DNA reads as TGTGCCATCAGGCGGGGGGACAGTTTGGGGCAAGAGACCCAGTACTTC.

This clone was counted once. The chain employs TRBV7-8 and TRBJ2-7; 9 bases map to TRBD1. V shed 5 bases, J shed 1 base, and the junction held 6 bases outside the gene matches. CDR1 and CDR2 (germline): SGHVS, FQNEAQ. This CDR3 has 15 residues. The CDR3 DNA reads as TGTGCCAGCAGCACCAGACAGGGGGGGTCCTACGAGCAGTACTTC. As protein: CASSTRQGGSYEQYF.

The chain carries TRBV4-2 and TRBJ2-5; 15 bases line up with TRBD2. Per germline, CDR1 LGHNA and CDR2 YNFKEQ. Trimming took 4 bases from V and 5 from J; bases not matched to a gene: 5. This CDR3 is built from 16 residues. CDR3 nucleotides: TGTGCCAGCAGCCCGGGACTAGCGGGAGGCGGGGAGACCCAGTACTTC. This encodes CASSPGLAGGGETQYF.